Below are 25 T cell receptor beta chains sequenced from a single sample in a study of blood T cells in healthy people across ages. Together with a sample-barcoded 5' primer, a J-beta primer mix was included in a second PCR lasting roughly 7 to 11 cycles. Via MiXCR, TCRdb re-called the 5' RACE reads, giving one row per CDR3 protein. Among 550,000 to 700,000 distinct CDR3 sequences, 27% were seen once, and the ten largest hold roughly 20%. Sequencing input: blood. All receptors derive from a woman aged 65 to 85 in good health.

This clonotype was recorded many times. The rearrangement links TRBV4-1 to TRBJ1-3; D is possibly TRBD1 (6 bases). This CDR3 contains 13 residues. V lost 0 bases, J lost 7 bases, and 7 bases lay in between. The germline V gene has CDR1 MGHRA and CDR2 YSYEKL. CDR3 bases: TGCGCCAGCAGCCAAGAGAGGGGGAACACCATATATTTT. This codes for CASSQERGNTIYF.

There are a few counts of this clonotype. The V and J genes are TRBV7-2 and TRBJ2-5, with 8 bases lining up with TRBD2. The CDR3 length is 17 residues. Germline CDR1 SGHTA, CDR2 FQGNSA. V was clipped by 1 base and J by 6 bases; unmatched bases: 13. The CDR3 nucleotides read TGTGCCAGCAGCTTAGAAACGGGACTAGGGTTTGTTCAGACCCAGTACTTC. Protein product: CASSLETGLGFVQTQYF.

Worth noting for this clonotype: A junction end diverges from the germline sequence, so it may reflect a read error. DNA for the CDR3: TGTGTCAGCAGTGCAACGACGAACCCTACTCGGGACGCTAGGAGAGAGCAGTACTTC. Translating it yields CVSSATTNPTRDARREQYF. The V call is TRBV6-1, the J call TRBJ2-7; D tentatively fits TRBD1 or TRBD2 (5 bases each). This CDR3 region has 19 residues. The germline V gene encodes CDR1 MNHNS and CDR2 SASEGT.

The chain uses TRBV12-3 or TRBV12-4 and TRBJ1-2, with 10 nucleotides matching TRBD1. J gave up 6 bases and V 4 bases, and 5 bases lay outside the gene matches. This CDR3 spans 14 amino acids. CDR3 sequence (DNA): TGTGCCAGCAGTTCCGGGACAGGGGTGAATGGCTACACCTTC. Translation: CASSSGTGVNGYTF.

This chain uses TRBV18 with TRBJ1-2, with 7 bases aligning to TRBD1. This CDR3 is 13 amino acids long. Germline-derived CDR1 and CDR2 are KGHSH and LQKENI. V lost 4 bases, J lost 7 bases, and 6 bases stayed unmatched. The CDR3, as DNA: TGTGCCAGCTCACGACAGGGTGAAGGTGGCTACACCTTC. Its protein is CASSRQGEGGYTF.

This chain connects TRBV19 to TRBJ2-1; 7 bases line up with TRBD2. This CDR3 comprises 15 residues. V gave up 5 bases and J gave up 6 bases; unmatched junction bases: 10. In germline, CDR1 is LNHDA, CDR2 SQIVND (reference sequence). The CDR3 is CASSGPPGLTNEQFF. The CDR3 region has the DNA TGTGCCAGTAGTGGGCCCCCGGGACTAACCAATGAGCAGTTCTTC.

This clonotype came up a few times. The chain combines TRBV6-2 or TRBV6-3 with TRBJ2-5, with D perhaps TRBD1 or TRBD2 (5 bases each). Per germline, CDR1 MNHEY and CDR2 SVGEGT. V lost 5 bases to trimming and J lost 1 base, with 20 bases between them. The CDR3 runs 17 residues. CDR3 region: CASSKGLATGTQETQYF. CDR3 sequence (DNA): TGTGCCAGCAGTAAGGGGCTCGCTACGGGGACCCAAGAGACCCAGTACTTC.

This sequence joins TRBV10-3 and TRBJ2-5; weak D call: TRBD1 (5 bases). The CDR3 consists of 14 residues. V was shortened by 0 bases and J by 4 bases, with 9 bases between the two germline ends. Germline CDR1 is ENHRY and CDR2 is SYGVKD. CDR3 sequence: CAISESLQGETQYF. CDR3 nucleotides: TGTGCCATCAGTGAGTCTCTGCAGGGAGAGACCCAGTACTTC.

This clonotype was detected a few times. The J gene is TRBJ2-1, the V gene TRBV7-9; TRBD2 matches at 10 bases. CDR3 length equals 15 residues. Per germline, CDR1 SEHNR and CDR2 FQNEAQ (reference sequence). Losses at the gene ends were 2 bases for V and 9 bases for J; bases not matched to a gene: 7. CDR3 DNA: TGTGCCAGCAGCTTAAGAGCGGGGGGGCAAGGTGAGCAGTTCTTC. This encodes CASSLRAGGQGEQFF.

This clonotype was counted only a few times. The rearrangement uses TRBV7-2 and TRBJ1-1; D is uncertain. This CDR3 has 13 amino acids. The germline V gene has CDR1 SGHTA and CDR2 FQGNSA. Trimming stripped 5 bases from V and 1 base from J, with 8 bases between. DNA for the CDR3: TGTGCCAGCAGCATAACAGAGAACACTGAAGCTTTCTTT. Translating it yields CASSITENTEAFF.

This clonotype was picked up one time. V and J are TRBV10-3 and TRBJ1-4; D ambiguous. Germline CDR1 reads ENHRY; CDR2 reads SYGVKD. V lost 8 bases and J lost 0, with 10 bases in between. This CDR3 has 14 amino acids. The CDR3 sequence is CAIGLQATNEKLFF. CDR3 DNA sequence: TGTGCCATCGGCTTACAAGCAACTAATGAAAAACTGTTTTTT.

This clonotype was seen a handful of times. The V gene is TRBV4-1, the J gene TRBJ2-5; a weak D match, TRBD2 (6 bases). Between the trimmed V and J ends, which lost 4 bases and 0 bases, there was a span of 15 bases. The CDR3 is 16 amino acids. Germline-derived CDR1 and CDR2 are MGHRA and YSYEKL. CDR3: CASSLGGSRNQETQYF. The CDR3 DNA is TGCGCCAGCAGCCTCGGAGGGAGTCGTAACCAAGAGACCCAGTACTTC.

V usage is TRBV20-1 and J usage is TRBJ2-7; D perhaps matches TRBD2 (6 bases). V lost 4 bases and J 1 base, leaving 17 bases between the germline ends. This CDR3 is 15 amino acids long. Germline values: CDR1 DFQATT, CDR2 SNEGSKA (reference sequence). In DNA form, the CDR3 reads TGCAGTGCTACCACTAGCATAGCGAGTTCCTACGAGCAGTACTTC. Translation: CSATTSIASSYEQYF.

The chain has TRBV7-9 and TRBJ1-2, with TRBD1 matching 12 bases. This CDR3 contains 17 residues. V lost 5 bases and J lost 4; bases outside the gene matches: 11. Germline loops: CDR1 SEHNR, CDR2 FQNEAQ (reference sequence). The CDR3 region has the DNA TGTGCCAGCAGCCGAGGGAGTGGGACAGGGGGCGTCTATGGCTACACCTTC. As protein: CASSRGSGTGGVYGYTF.

This chain uses TRBV6-2 or TRBV6-3 with TRBJ2-1; 12 bases are a match to TRBD2. Germline CDR1 MNHEY, CDR2 SVGEGT. The CDR3 is made up of 15 amino acids. V gave up 6 bases and J gave up 6 bases; unmatched junction bases: 6. CDR3 bases: TGTGCCAGCAGCCCGGAACTAGCGGGGGGCAATGAGCAGTTCTTC. Translating it yields CASSPELAGGNEQFF.

This chain connects TRBV10-3 to TRBJ1-2, with D uncertain. From germline, CDR1 is ENHRY and CDR2 SYGVKD. Trimming removed 2 bases at V and 8 bases at J, with 9 bases between. CDR3 length: 12 residues. CDR3 residues: CAISELRWGYTF. DNA of the CDR3: TGTGCCATCAGTGAGCTACGTTGGGGCTACACCTTC.

This clonotype was seen more than once but under ten times. The J gene is TRBJ1-2, the V gene TRBV4-3; D not certain. The CDR3 sequence is 12 residues long. With 0 bases removed from V and 7 bases from J, the gap between germline ends came to 6 bases. Germline values: CDR1 LGHNA, CDR2 YSLEER. This CDR3 is CASSQDKSGYTF. CDR3 bases: TGCGCCAGCAGCCAAGATAAGAGTGGCTACACCTTC.

The gene calls are TRBV27 and TRBJ1-1, with D possibly being TRBD1 (6 bases). The CDR3 runs 13 residues. CDR1 and CDR2 (germline): MNHEY, SMNVEV (reference sequence). Between the trimmed V and J ends, which lost 7 bases and 1 base, there was a span of 10 bases. The chain's CDR3 is CASMTGPNTEAFF. The CDR3 DNA reads TGTGCCAGCATGACAGGCCCGAACACTGAAGCTTTCTTT.

This clonotype came up a few times. The chain links TRBV18 to TRBJ1-5; D is possibly TRBD1 (6 bases). Trimming left V 3 bases short and J 1 base short, with 16 bases between. The germline CDR1 and CDR2 sequences are KGHSH and LQKENI. The CDR3 has 17 amino acids. The CDR3 loop reads CASSPRGGGISNQPQHF. CDR3 nucleotide sequence: TGTGCCAGCTCACCCCGAGGGGGGGGGATCAGCAATCAGCCCCAGCATTTT.

The chain employs TRBV6-2 or TRBV6-3 and TRBJ2-5; possibly TRBD2 for D (6 bases). The end of the DNA fits TRBJ2-1 better, so the J call may be wrong. CDR1 MNHEY and CDR2 SVGEGT come from the germline V gene. The CDR3 is made up of 13 amino acids. In DNA form, the CDR3 reads TGTGCCAGCCTCTACGGGGGAAACAATGAGCAGTTCTTC. The encoded protein is CASLYGGNNEQFF.

The chain links TRBV12-3 or TRBV12-4 to TRBJ2-2, with 8 bases identical to TRBD2. V dropped 7 bases and J dropped 7; count of bases not matched to a gene: 11. This CDR3 has 15 amino acids. The CDR3 DNA is TGTGCCAGCACTTCATGGACTAGCAAAATCGGGGAGCTGTTTTTT. Translated, it gives CASTSWTSKIGELFF.

This clonotype showed up just a few times. This sequence joins TRBV30 and TRBJ2-1, with TRBD2 matching over 12 bases. CDR3 length: 13 amino acids. J gave up 10 bases and V 5 bases, and 6 bases lay outside the gene matches. Germline V gene sequence: CDR1 GTSNPN, CDR2 SVGIG (reference sequence). The CDR3 region has the DNA TGTGCCTGGTGGCTAGCGGGGGGGCGGGAGCAGTTCTTC. Translated: CAWWLAGGREQFF.

This clonotype was seen a handful of times. The chain uses TRBV7-9 and TRBJ1-4; maybe TRBD1 (6 bases). In germline, CDR1 is SEHNR, CDR2 FQNEAQ (reference sequence). V shed 0 bases and J shed 6 bases, with 8 bases lying between them. The CDR3 is 14 amino acids. The CDR3 is CASSLARGDEKLFF. The DNA for the CDR3 is TGTGCCAGCAGCTTAGCCAGGGGAGATGAAAAACTGTTTTTT.

Of note for this clonotype: The final CDR3 position lacks the conserved phenylalanine or tryptophan, pointing to a likely read error. This chain links TRBV20-1 with TRBJ2-5; TRBD2 matches 8 bases. The end of the DNA aligns better with TRBJ2-1, so the J call may be wrong. This CDR3 comprises 15 residues. The germline gives CDR1 DFQATT, CDR2 SNEGSKA (reference sequence). Here the CDR3 reads CSAGTGTSNYNEQFL. The CDR3 coding sequence is TGCAGTGCTGGAACCGGGACTAGTAACTACAATGAGCAGTTCCTC.

This sequence joins TRBV12-3 or TRBV12-4 and TRBJ1-4; possible D gene TRBD1, 5 bases. Trimming pared 3 bases from V and 5 bases from J, leaving 10 bases between. The CDR3 has 14 amino acids. The CDR3 here is CASSFWGPNEKLFF. DNA for the CDR3: TGTGCCAGCAGTTTCTGGGGCCCCAATGAAAAACTGTTTTTT.